The 2 T cell receptor beta chains reported below all come from one sample, sequenced in a study of Graves' ophthalmopathy and Graves' hyperthyroidism. From RNA, the CDR3 regions of TCR beta chains were amplified and sequenced. Scientists carried out first-round RT-PCR using HTBI primers and then a second-round multiplex PCR. A single record per CDR3 protein comes from TCRdb applying MiXCR to the multiplex PCR reads. Altogether over 45,000 distinct CDR3 sequences are present, about 50% being singletons, with the ten largest covering approximately 23%. The sequenced material came from peripheral blood. The receptors come from an adult man with Graves' ophthalmopathy.

V is TRBV6-5 and J is TRBJ1-4; maybe TRBD1 (5 bases). CDR1 is MNHEY, CDR2 SVGAGI, per germline. V was clipped by 6 bases and J by 2 bases, with 22 bases between them. The CDR3 length is 18 residues. The DNA for the CDR3 is TGTGCCAGCAGAACCGGGGGAGAGGGGCCCAAGACTAATGAAAAACTGTTTTTT. Encoded protein: CASRTGGEGPKTNEKLFF.

This chain links TRBV7-2 with TRBJ1-4, with a tentative D call TRBD1 (5 bases). Germline-derived CDR1 and CDR2 are SGHTA and FQGNSA. Trimming took 5 bases from V and 8 from J, leaving 12 bases between them. The CDR3 has 13 amino acids. The CDR3 sequence: CASSRGGTEKLFF. CDR3 nucleotides: TGTGCCAGCAGCCGCGGGGGGACCGAAAAACTGTTTTTT. Full variable domain (rest looked up from reference TRBV7-2 and TRBJ1-4): GAGVSQSPSNKVTEKGKDVELRCDPISGHTALYWYRQSLGQGLEFLIYFQGNSAPDKSGLPSDRFSAERTGGSVSTLTIQRTQQEDSAVYLCASSRGGTEKLFFGSGTQLSVL.